This T cell receptor beta chain was recovered during a study of breast tumors, draining lymph nodes, adjacent tissues. Study-wide points: Data only fit, rather than demonstrated, lymph node origin of most tumor T cells. Data fit most tumor T cells coming from lymph node, expanding in tumor. Compared with basal-like, luminal-like tumors shared significantly more repertoire with nontumor tissue. Tumor TCR diversity was below lymph nodes but above nontumor tissue.

Axillary draining lymph nodes of breast cancer patients supplied the node samples. This clonotype was recorded at least ten times. As yet, its antigen is unknown. TCRdb independently ran MiXCR on the multiplex PCR reads; one entry per CDR3 protein. The repertoire holds approximately 250,000 distinct CDR3 sequences, with under 40% as singletons. Trimming left V 6 bases short and J 5 bases short, with 18 bases between. CDR1 ENHRY and CDR2 SYGVKD come from the germline V gene. CDR3 length equals 15 residues. The sequencing sample was made of axillary lymph node tissue. The chain joins TRBV10-3 to TRBJ2-3; D possibly matches TRBD1 or TRBD2 (5 bases each). The receptor's source is a female donor with breast cancer. Some clones in this sample may be carry-over from other donors' samples. The CDR3 coding sequence is TGTGCCATCAGAAAAGGTGGTCAGGGACGAGATACGCAGTATTTT. Its translation is CAIRKGGQGRDTQYF.